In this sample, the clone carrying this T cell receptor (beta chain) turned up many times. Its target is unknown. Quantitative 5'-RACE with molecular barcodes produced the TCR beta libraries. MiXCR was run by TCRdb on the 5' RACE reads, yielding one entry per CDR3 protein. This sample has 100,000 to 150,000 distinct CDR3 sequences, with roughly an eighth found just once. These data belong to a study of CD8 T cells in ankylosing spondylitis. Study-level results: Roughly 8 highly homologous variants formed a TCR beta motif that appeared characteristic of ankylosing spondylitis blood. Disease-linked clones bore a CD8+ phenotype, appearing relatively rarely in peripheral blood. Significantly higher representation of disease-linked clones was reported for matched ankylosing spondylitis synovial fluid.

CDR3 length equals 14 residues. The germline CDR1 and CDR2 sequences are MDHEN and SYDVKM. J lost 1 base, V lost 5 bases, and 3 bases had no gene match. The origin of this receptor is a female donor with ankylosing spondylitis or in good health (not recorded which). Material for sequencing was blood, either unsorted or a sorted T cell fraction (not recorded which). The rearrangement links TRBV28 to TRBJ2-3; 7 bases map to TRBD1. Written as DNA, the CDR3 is TGTGCCAGCAGTGGTGACAGGGGCACAGATACGCAGTATTTT. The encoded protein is CASSGDRGTDTQYF.